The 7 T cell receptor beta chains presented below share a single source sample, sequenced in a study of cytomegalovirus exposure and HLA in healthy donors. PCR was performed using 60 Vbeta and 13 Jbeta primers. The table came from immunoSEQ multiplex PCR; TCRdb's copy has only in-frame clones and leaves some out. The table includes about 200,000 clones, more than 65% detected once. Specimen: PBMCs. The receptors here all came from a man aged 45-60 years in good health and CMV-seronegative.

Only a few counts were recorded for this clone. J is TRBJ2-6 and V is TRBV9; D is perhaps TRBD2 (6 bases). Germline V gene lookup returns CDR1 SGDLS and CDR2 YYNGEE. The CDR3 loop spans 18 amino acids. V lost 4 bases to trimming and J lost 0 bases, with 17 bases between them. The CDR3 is CASSPGGGLSSGANVLTF. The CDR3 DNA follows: TGTGCCAGCAGCCCCGGGGGAGGCCTCAGCTCTGGGGCCAACGTCCTGACTTTC. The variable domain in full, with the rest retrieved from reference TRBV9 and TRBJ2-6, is DSGVTQTPKHLITATGQRVTLRCSPRSGDLSVYWYQQSLDQGLQFLIQYYNGEERAKGNILERFSAQQFPDLHSELNLSSLELGDSALYFCASSPGGGLSSGANVLTFGAGSRLTVL.

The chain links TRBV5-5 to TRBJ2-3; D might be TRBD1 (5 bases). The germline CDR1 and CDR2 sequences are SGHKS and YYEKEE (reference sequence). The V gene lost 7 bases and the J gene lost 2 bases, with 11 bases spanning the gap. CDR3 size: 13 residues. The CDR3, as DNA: TGTGCCAGCGCAGGACACTTCACAGATACGCAGTATTTT. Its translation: CASAGHFTDTQYF. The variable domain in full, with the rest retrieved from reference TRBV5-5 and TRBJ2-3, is DAGVTQSPTHLIKTRGQQVTLRCSPISGHKSVSWYQQVLGQGPQFIFQYYEKEERGRGNFPDRFSARQFPNYSSELNVNALLLGDSALYLCASAGHFTDTQYFGPGTRLTVL.

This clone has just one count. The CDR3 sequence is CASTGGTEQYF. DNA of the CDR3: TGTGCCAGCACCGGCGGTACCGAGCAGTACTTC. The V gene is TRBV6-1, the J gene TRBJ2-7; D gene ambiguous. V was clipped by 7 bases and J by 6 bases, with 10 bases between them. Germline CDR1 reads MNHNS; CDR2 reads SASEGT. The CDR3 extends over 11 amino acids.

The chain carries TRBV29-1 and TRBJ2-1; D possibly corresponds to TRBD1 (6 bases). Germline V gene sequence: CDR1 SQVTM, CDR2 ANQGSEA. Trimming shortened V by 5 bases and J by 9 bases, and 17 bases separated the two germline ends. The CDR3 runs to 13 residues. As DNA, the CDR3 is TGCAGCGTTCTCTCCCAGGGGTCGATTGAGCAGTTCTTC. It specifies CSVLSQGSIEQFF.

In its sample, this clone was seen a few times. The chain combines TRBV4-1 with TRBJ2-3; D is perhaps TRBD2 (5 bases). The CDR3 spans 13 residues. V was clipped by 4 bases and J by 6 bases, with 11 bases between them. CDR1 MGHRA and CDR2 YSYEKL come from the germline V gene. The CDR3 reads CASSPGEGDTQYF. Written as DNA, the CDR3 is TGCGCCAGCAGCCCCGGTGAGGGTGATACGCAGTATTTT.

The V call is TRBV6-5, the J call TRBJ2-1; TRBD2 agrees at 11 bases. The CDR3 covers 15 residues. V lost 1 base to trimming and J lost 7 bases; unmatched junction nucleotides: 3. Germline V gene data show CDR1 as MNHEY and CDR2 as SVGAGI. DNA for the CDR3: TGTGCCAGCAGTTACTTAGCGGGAGGGGAGAATGAGCAGTTCTTC. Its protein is CASSYLAGGENEQFF.

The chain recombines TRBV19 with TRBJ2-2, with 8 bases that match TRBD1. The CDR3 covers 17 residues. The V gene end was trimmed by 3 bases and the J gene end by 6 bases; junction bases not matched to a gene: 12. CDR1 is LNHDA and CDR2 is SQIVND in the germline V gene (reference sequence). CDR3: CASSIAPRTGYSGELFF. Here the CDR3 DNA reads TGTGCCAGTAGTATTGCGCCTCGGACAGGGTATTCCGGGGAGCTGTTTTTT. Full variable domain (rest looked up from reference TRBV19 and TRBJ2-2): DGGITQSPKYLFRKEGQNVTLSCEQNLNHDAMYWYRQDPGQGLRLIYYSQIVNDFQKGDIAEGYSVSREKKESFPLTVTSAQKNPTAFYLCASSIAPRTGYSGELFFGEGSRLTVL.